The clone carrying this TCR beta chain has at least ten counts. Antigen unknown. CDR1 SNHLY and CDR2 FYNNEI come from the germline V gene. Germline trimming cut 4 bases from V and 7 bases from J; bases unmatched to any gene: 11. The length of the CDR3 is 15 residues. For Graves' hyperthyroidism to be stable, ophthalmopathy could not progress within 18 months. From RNA transcripts, TCR beta CDR3 regions were amplified. RT-PCR in the first round (using the HTBI primer set) targeted the TCR CDR3. Via MiXCR, TCRdb re-called the multiplex PCR reads, giving one row per CDR3 protein. The table includes 530,000 or so distinct CDR3 sequences, 46% detected once. The data originate from a study of T cells in Graves' hyperthyroidism and ophthalmopathy. Study results and caveats: Ophthalmopathy was predicted by the model a median of approximately 6 months ahead of onset.

This receptor was taken from a woman between 18 and 29 years old with Graves' hyperthyroidism. Material for sequencing was peripheral blood or thyroid tissue (not recorded which). The chain combines TRBV2 with TRBJ2-7; 9 bases match TRBD2. The CDR3 DNA is TGTGCCAGCAGTGCTGTGCGGGAGGGCCGTCGGGAGCAGTACTTC. Protein: CASSAVREGRREQYF.